The present entry profiles one T cell receptor (beta chain) with its context. What it binds is unknown. Library preparation for TCR beta used quantitative 5'-RACE with molecular barcodes. TCRdb redid the calling of the 5' RACE reads with MiXCR, one entry per CDR3 protein. This sample has about 540,000 distinct CDR3 sequences, with over 9.5% found just once. This entry is derived from a study of CD8 T cells in ankylosing spondylitis. Study outcomes and limitations: According to the report, clones linked to the disease were significantly enriched in matched synovial fluid samples taken from ankylosing spondylitis patients. Seemingly distinctive of ankylosing spondylitis blood was a TCR beta motif formed by eight highly homologous variants. Some of the motif variants had earlier been found in reactive arthritis patients' fluid and blood.

Trimming stripped 5 bases from V and 7 bases from J, with 7 bases between. This CDR3 comprises 11 residues. Germline assignment: CDR1 SGHVS and CDR2 FQNEAQ. This receptor was obtained from a male donor with ankylosing spondylitis. Sequenced input: blood, either unsorted or a sorted T cell fraction (not recorded which). The chain has TRBV7-8 and TRBJ2-3; a possible D gene is TRBD2 (6 bases). The CDR3 sequence is CASSRGYTQYF. The CDR3 region has the DNA TGTGCCAGCAGCCGGGGGTATACGCAGTATTTT. The full variable domain, with the rest looked up from reference TRBV7-8 and TRBJ2-3, is GAGVSQSPRYKVAKRGQDVALRCDPISGHVSLFWYQQALGQGPEFLTYFQNEAQLDKSGLPSDRFFAERPEGSVSTLKIQRTQQEDSAVYLCASSRGYTQYFGPGTRLTVL.